The clone carrying this T cell receptor (beta chain) was detected many times. What it binds is unknown. This record comes from a study of T cell repertoires in cytomegalovirus infection. Whole-study context: Both CMV infection and a matching HLA type were indicated by public TCR beta signatures.

TCRdb re-analysed the reads in MiXCR, keeping a single row per CDR3 protein. The data hold more than 500,000 distinct CDR3 sequences, with approximately 15% observed a single time. The germline CDR1 and CDR2 sequences are ENHRY and SYGVKD. V lost 0 bases and J lost 2, with 11 bases in between. The CDR3 runs to 16 residues. Overall study results and limits: Clonotypes of TCR beta that were HLA-C-restricted and CMV-specific dominated the ex vivo response. Carriers of CMV and the relevant HLA type were discriminated by public TCR beta frequency.

The clonotype was recovered from a human donor in good health (CMV status not recorded). Some clones in this sample may be carry-over from other donors' samples. V is TRBV10-3 and J is TRBJ2-4; D remains ambiguous. Material for sequencing was CD8+ T cells from PBMCs. The CDR3, as DNA: TGTGCCATCAGTGAGTCGACCGGCGGAACCAAAAACATTCAGTACTTC. This translates into CAISESTGGTKNIQYF.